This T cell receptor (beta chain) was profiled in a study of tumor-infiltrating lymphocytes in primary liver carcinoma. Study conclusions and caveats: Tumors and blood were compared for top-250-clone fraction, and tumors had the significantly higher value (p = 0.039).

Germline CDR1 is SGHNT and CDR2 is YENEEA. J gave up 9 bases and V 4 bases, and 17 bases lay outside the gene matches. CDR3 length equals 17 residues. Concerning this clonotype itself: Its antigen is currently unknown.

Total RNA (approximately 450 ng) served as template for TCR beta cDNA synthesis primed by a constant-region primer. Employing slightly modified ARM-PCR, three nested multiplex PCR rounds were run, and these gave rise to the TCR beta libraries. Forward primers for TRBV1-TRBV30 and a C-beta reverse primer served the first two PCR rounds, at roughly 10 cycles each. Via MiXCR, TCRdb re-called the multiplex PCR reads, giving one row per CDR3 protein. The table includes 25,000 to 35,000 distinct CDR3 sequences, 71% detected once. Scientists recovered RNA and DNA together from roughly 21-30 mg of unsorted bulk tissue. Each sampled tumor had five separate regions taken from it.

The sequenced material came from liver tumor tissue from sampling region 3. The subset here: tumor region T3, left-lateral pole. J is TRBJ2-1 and V is TRBV11-3; 8 nucleotides line up with TRBD2. The receptor was isolated from a woman in her thirties with primary liver carcinoma and hepatitis B virus infection. The CDR3 sequence is CASSSGLPGGVTLEQFF. In nucleotides, the CDR3 is TGTGCCAGCAGCTCGGGGCTACCGGGAGGGGTCACTCTTGAGCAGTTCTTC.